The clone carrying this T cell receptor beta chain was recorded many times. Each CDR3 protein is one row after TCRdb ran MiXCR on the RT-PCR reads. The table lists about 680,000 distinct CDR3 sequences, 13% to 15% of them singletons. The germline V gene has CDR1 SGHTA and CDR2 FQGTGA. This CDR3 region has 14 residues. With 4 bases clipped from V and 6 bases from J, the junction kept 3 bases outside the gene matches. This clonotype was sampled from a female donor in good health, serving as a healthy control. The sample taken for sequencing was memory CD4+ T cells from blood. The rearrangement links TRBV7-3 to TRBJ2-1; 10 bases align to TRBD2. CDR3 residues: CASSSSGSFNEQFF. In nucleotides, the CDR3 is TGTGCCAGCAGCTCTAGCGGGAGCTTCAATGAGCAGTTCTTC.